This is a list of T cell receptor beta chains from one sample in a study of Graves' ophthalmopathy and Graves' hyperthyroidism. TCRdb ran MiXCR on the multiplex PCR reads and lists one entry per CDR3 protein. In the table there are fewer than 650,000 distinct CDR3 sequences, about 24% of which are singletons. Sample: peripheral blood. These receptors were taken from a woman aged 18-29 years with stable Graves' hyperthyroidism. Some clones in this sample may be carry-over from other donors' samples. Both conserved end residues are part of each CDR3. Where a row states a size, it is once, few, many or the class of an expanded clone; other rows omit it.

CDR3: CASLTGTHSYEQYF
J: TRBJ2-7
size: .
V: TRBV6-2/TRBV6-3

CDR3: CASSFGLPYEQYF
J: TRBJ2-7
size: many
V: TRBV7-9

CDR3: CASSATGLTLLTYGYTF
J: TRBJ1-2
size: many
V: TRBV12-3/TRBV12-4

CDR3: CASRVSNTEAFF
J: TRBJ1-1
size: many
V: TRBV12-3/TRBV12-4

CDR3: CSARVGQGSGRAHEQYF
J: TRBJ2-7
size: many
V: TRBV20-1

CDR3: CASSETGRNYGYTF
J: TRBJ1-2
size: few
V: TRBV10-1

CDR3: CSARGGGARETQYF
J: TRBJ2-5
size: .
V: TRBV20-1

CDR3: CSAEEGANTGELFF
J: TRBJ2-2
size: many
V: TRBV20-1

CDR3: CASSLAPAGPNTGELFF
J: TRBJ2-2
size: few
V: TRBV5-1

CDR3: CAWSVRQLLHYGYTF
J: TRBJ1-2
size: many
V: TRBV30

CDR3: CAWGDVPYEQYF
J: TRBJ2-7
size: many
V: TRBV30

CDR3: CASSYSSEAFF
J: TRBJ1-1
size: once
V: TRBV12-3/TRBV12-4

CDR3: CASSLEGGLETQYF
J: TRBJ2-5
size: many
V: TRBV12-3/TRBV12-4

CDR3: CASSFSIAGGRETQYF
J: TRBJ2-5
size: .
V: TRBV12-3/TRBV12-4

CDR3: CASSDGLGPYEQYF
J: TRBJ2-7
size: .
V: TRBV6-1

CDR3: CAISDPGHLSYGYTF
J: TRBJ1-2
size: many
V: TRBV10-3

CDR3: CASSTYRGKTEAFF
J: TRBJ1-1
size: many
V: TRBV6-1

CDR3: CASRTDSAGGYTF
J: TRBJ1-2
size: once
V: TRBV6-1

CDR3: CASSLKVSYEQYF
J: TRBJ2-7
size: many
V: TRBV7-9

CDR3: CAWSVRASDGYTF
J: TRBJ1-2
size: many
V: TRBV30

CDR3: CASTPVGADTGNTIYF
J: TRBJ1-3
size: many
V: TRBV6-1

CDR3: CASSGGMGNTEAFF
J: TRBJ1-1
size: many
V: TRBV6-5

CDR3: CASSESGARQPQHF
J: TRBJ1-5
size: many
V: TRBV6-1

CDR3: CASSGAVVEAFF
J: TRBJ1-1
size: many
V: TRBV12-3/TRBV12-4

CDR3: CASATTGPNTEAFF
J: TRBJ1-1
size: many
V: TRBV12-3/TRBV12-4

CDR3: CASSVEGSGGKQYF
J: TRBJ2-7
size: .
V: TRBV9

CDR3: CAWKDQVSGNTIYF
J: TRBJ1-3
size: many
V: TRBV30

CDR3: CASSLRGSGETQYF
J: TRBJ2-5
size: many
V: TRBV27

CDR3: CASSLESFWGARGYTF
J: TRBJ1-2
size: many
V: TRBV12-3/TRBV12-4

CDR3: CAWTTRASGFRETQYF
J: TRBJ2-5
size: many
V: TRBV30

CDR3: CASTAAGVRNQPQHF
J: TRBJ1-5
size: many
V: TRBV12-3/TRBV12-4

CDR3: CASSRRRDRGYEQYF
J: TRBJ2-7
size: many
V: TRBV12-3/TRBV12-4

CDR3: CASSHSGGGGDQPQHF
J: TRBJ1-5
size: .
V: TRBV3-1

CDR3: CASSPQKNTEAFF
J: TRBJ1-1
size: .
V: TRBV18

CDR3: CSASHRVWTEAFF
J: TRBJ1-1
size: .
V: TRBV20-1

CDR3: CASSQARDAFREQYF
J: TRBJ2-7
size: many
V: TRBV14

CDR3: CASSPPQSQETQYF
J: TRBJ2-5
size: many
V: TRBV7-9

CDR3: CASSPSRARTEAFF
J: TRBJ1-1
size: .
V: TRBV11-2

CDR3: CASSVPGTANYGYTF
J: TRBJ1-2
size: .
V: TRBV2

CDR3: CASSYSFYEQYF
J: TRBJ2-7
size: .
V: TRBV6-2/TRBV6-3